The present TCR beta chain was sequenced within a study of cytomegalovirus exposure and HLA in healthy donors. Study-level background: A data release that came early held approximately 92 million unique TCRs from HLA-typed donors.

The PCR contained 60 Vbeta and 13 Jbeta primers. The protocol was immunoSEQ multiplex PCR, while the TCRdb copy is restricted to in-frame clones and leaves out a portion. The sample has about 120,000 clones, approximately 17% seen once; the top ten hold less than 3.5%. Trimming stripped 5 bases from V and 0 bases from J, with 9 bases between. Germline V gives CDR1 SGHRS, CDR2 YFSETQ. This CDR3 spans 13 amino acids. The sequenced sample consisted of PBMCs. The origin of this receptor is a female donor in good health and CMV-seropositive. The chain couples TRBV5-1 to TRBJ2-7, with a possible D match to TRBD2 (5 bases). CDR3 sequence (DNA): TGCGCCAGCAGGGATAGCGTCTCCTACGAGCAGTACTTC. This translates into CASRDSVSYEQYF.